This T cell receptor (beta chain) emerged from a study of T cell responses to AZD1222 COVID-19 vaccine. Using immunoSEQ multiplex PCR, the repertoire was profiled, and TCRdb retains in-frame clones only, with some absent. The repertoire holds some 130,000 clones, with just over 90% as singletons. Concerning this clone: No antigen is known for it.

Whole-study results and caveats: Scientists sampled the repertoires only once the peak T cell response had passed. Recipients of AZD1222 seropositive at baseline numbered only five or six.

Germline values: CDR1 SGDLS, CDR2 YYNGEE. Trimming took 3 bases from V and 1 from J; bases not matched to a gene: 6. The CDR3 is made up of 16 amino acids. This material consisted of peripheral blood, taken 28 days after the second AZD1222 dose. The sequence was collected from an adult who received the AZD1222 COVID-19 vaccine. This sequence joins TRBV9 and TRBJ2-1; 8 bases fit TRBD2. CDR3 sequence (DNA): TGTGCCAGCAGCGACCCTAGCGGGCTTTCCTACAATGAGCAGTTCTTC. Encoded protein: CASSDPSGLSYNEQFF.